This is a list of T cell receptor beta chains from one sample in a study of tissue T cells after allogeneic stem cell transplantation. Method: immunoSEQ multiplex PCR; TCRdb's copy keeps in-frame clones and lacks some. The sample lists under 50,000 clones, 92% occurring once. The source was blood, collected before transplantation. These receptors all stem from a woman aged 35-75 years who later had graft-versus-host disease after an allogeneic stem cell transplant. Both conserved end residues are part of each CDR3. The D gene is left open where the match is weak.

d_call	j_call	v_call	cdr3_nt	cdr3_aa
TRBD1	TRBJ1-2	TRBV19	TGTGCCACTTTACCCGGGACAGACTATGGCTACACCTTC	CATLPGTDYGYTF
TRBD1	TRBJ1-1	TRBV7-2	TGTGCCAGCAGCCCCCGGGACAGGGGGAACACTGAAGCTTTCTTT	CASSPRDRGNTEAFF
.	TRBJ1-2	TRBV9	TGTGCCAGCAGCCCCCGGGACGGAAATGGCTACACCTTC	CASSPRDGNGYTF
.	TRBJ1-5	TRBV29-1	TGCAGCGTTTCCAGGGGAGTCGGTCAGCCCCAGCATTTT	CSVSRGVGQPQHF
TRBD2	TRBJ2-2	TRBV9	TGTGCCAGCAGCGCCCGACTAGCGGGACCCACCGGGGAGCTGTTTTTT	CASSARLAGPTGELFF
.	TRBJ1-2	TRBV6-2/TRBV6-3	TGTGCCAGCAGTTACTCGGGAGGGCAGGAGGCCGGTGGCTACACCTTC	CASSYSGGQEAGGYTF
.	TRBJ2-3	TRBV9	TGTGCCAGCAGCAGAGGACAGAACACAGATACGCAGTATTTT	CASSRGQNTDTQYF
.	TRBJ2-5	TRBV19	TGTGCCAGTAGTATAGGGGCACGGGTGGAGACCCAGTACTTC	CASSIGARVETQYF
.	TRBJ1-6	TRBV9	TGTGCCAGCAGCGTAGGGGACGACGAACATTCACCCCTCCACTTT	CASSVGDDEHSPLHF
TRBD1	TRBJ1-1	TRBV28	TGTGCCAGCAGTTTAAGGGACACAGGGGGGACTGAAGCTTTCTTT	CASSLRDTGGTEAFF
TRBD1	TRBJ1-1	TRBV24-1	TGTGCCACCAGTGACCCTTCCACAGGGGCCAAAGCTTTCTTT	CATSDPSTGAKAFF
.	TRBJ1-5	TRBV6-5	TGTGCCAGCAGCCAGGGGATTGCGCAGCCCCAGCATTTT	CASSQGIAQPQHF
TRBD1	TRBJ1-1	TRBV7-9	TGTGCCAGCAGCTTAACAGGGGGCGTTGAGGACACTGAAGCTTTCTTT	CASSLTGGVEDTEAFF
TRBD1	TRBJ1-5	TRBV6-5	TGTGCCAGCAATCCGGGACAGGGCCTCAATCAGCCCCAGCATTTT	CASNPGQGLNQPQHF
TRBD1	TRBJ1-1	TRBV19	TGTGCCAGTAGTTTCAACAGGGGTGGCACTGAAGCTTTCTTT	CASSFNRGGTEAFF
TRBD1	TRBJ2-4	TRBV6-2/TRBV6-3	TGTGCCAGCAGTTACTTATCCTACAGGACAGGATTAGCCAAAAACATTCAGTACTTC	CASSYLSYRTGLAKNIQYF
TRBD1	TRBJ2-7	TRBV6-2/TRBV6-3	TGTGCCAGCAGTCGGACAGGGAGGAACTACGAGCAGTACTTC	CASSRTGRNYEQYF
.	TRBJ1-6	TRBV28	TGTGCCAGCAGTTTGCAGGGTCCTAATTCACCCCTCCACTTT	CASSLQGPNSPLHF